This T cell receptor (beta chain) was obtained from a study of blood T cell repertoires in COVID-19. To note about this clone: Distinct nucleotide sequences in the sample also encode this CDR3.

Data came from immunoSEQ multiplex PCR; TCRdb stores just in-frame clones and leaves some out. The table records 80,000 to 130,000 clones, approximately 92% of them present only once. The V gene's germline CDR1 is GTSNPN and CDR2 SVGIG (reference sequence). V lost 3 bases, J lost 9 bases, and 6 bases stayed unmatched. The CDR3 length is 12 residues. This sequence was found in a man between 65 and 79 years old with acute or convalescent COVID-19. Sequenced sample: peripheral blood. This rearrangement joins TRBV30 to TRBJ2-5, with TRBD2 matching over 8 bases. CDR3 region: CAWSGGGRAQYF. CDR3 nucleotides: TGTGCCTGGAGCGGGGGGGGGCGGGCCCAGTACTTC.